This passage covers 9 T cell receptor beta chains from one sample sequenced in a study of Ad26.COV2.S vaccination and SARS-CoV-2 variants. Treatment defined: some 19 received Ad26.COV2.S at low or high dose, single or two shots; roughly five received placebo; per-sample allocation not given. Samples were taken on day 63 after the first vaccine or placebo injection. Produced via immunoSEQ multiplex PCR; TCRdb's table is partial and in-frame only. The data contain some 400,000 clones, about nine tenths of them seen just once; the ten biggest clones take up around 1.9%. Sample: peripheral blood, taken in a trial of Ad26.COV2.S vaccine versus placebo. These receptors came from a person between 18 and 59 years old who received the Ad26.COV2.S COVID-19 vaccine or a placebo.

The CDR3 coding sequence is TGTGCCAGCAGCTTTAGTGGTGGACTAGCGGGAGTATTTGAGCAGTTCTTC. It codes for CASSFSGGLAGVFEQFF. V usage is TRBV7-2 and J usage is TRBJ2-1, with TRBD2 matching over 13 bases. CDR1 SGHTA and CDR2 FQGNSA come from the germline V gene. Losses at the gene ends were 3 bases for V and 9 bases for J; bases not matched to a gene: 11. The CDR3 is 17 amino acids. The full variable domain, in which reference TRBV7-2 and TRBJ2-1 provide the parts outside the CDR3, is GAGVSQSPSNKVTEKGKDVELRCDPISGHTALYWYRQSLGQGLEFLIYFQGNSAPDKSGLPSDRFSAERTGGSVSTLTIQRTQQEDSAVYLCASSFSGGLAGVFEQFFGPGTRLTVL.

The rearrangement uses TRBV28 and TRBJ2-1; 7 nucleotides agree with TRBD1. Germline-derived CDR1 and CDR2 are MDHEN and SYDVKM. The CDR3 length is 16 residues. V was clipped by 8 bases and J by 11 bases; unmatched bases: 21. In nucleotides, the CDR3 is TGTGCCAGCCGAGGATCCGGGACAGAGACAATGAATCAGCAGTTCTTC. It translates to CASRGSGTETMNQQFF.

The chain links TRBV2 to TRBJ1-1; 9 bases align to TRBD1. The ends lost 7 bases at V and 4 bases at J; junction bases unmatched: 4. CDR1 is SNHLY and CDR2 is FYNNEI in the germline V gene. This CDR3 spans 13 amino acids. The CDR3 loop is CASTVTGGTEAFF. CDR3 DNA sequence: TGTGCCAGCACTGTGACAGGGGGCACTGAAGCTTTCTTT.

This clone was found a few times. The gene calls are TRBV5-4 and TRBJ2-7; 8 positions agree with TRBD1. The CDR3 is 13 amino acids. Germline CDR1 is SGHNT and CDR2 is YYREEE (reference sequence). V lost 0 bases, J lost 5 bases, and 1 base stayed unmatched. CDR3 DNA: TGTGCCAGCAGCTTGGGACAGGGGAACGAGCAGTACTTC. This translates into CASSLGQGNEQYF.

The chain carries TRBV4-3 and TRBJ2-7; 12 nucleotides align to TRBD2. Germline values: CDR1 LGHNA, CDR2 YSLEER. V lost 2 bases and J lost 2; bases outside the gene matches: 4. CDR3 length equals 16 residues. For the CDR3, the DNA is TGCGCCAGCAGCCAAAGGACTAGCGGGGCCCCCTACGAGCAGTACTTC. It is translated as CASSQRTSGAPYEQYF.

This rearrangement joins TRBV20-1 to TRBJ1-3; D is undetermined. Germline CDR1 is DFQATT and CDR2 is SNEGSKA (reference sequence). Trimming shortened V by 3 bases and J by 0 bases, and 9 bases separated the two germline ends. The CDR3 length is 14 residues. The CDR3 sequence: CSASSTVSGNTIYF. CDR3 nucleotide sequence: TGCAGTGCTAGTTCAACAGTCTCTGGAAACACCATATATTTT.

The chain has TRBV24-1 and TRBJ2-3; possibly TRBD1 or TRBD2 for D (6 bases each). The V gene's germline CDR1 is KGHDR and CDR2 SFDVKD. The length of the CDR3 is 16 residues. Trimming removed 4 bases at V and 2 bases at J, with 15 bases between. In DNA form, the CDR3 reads TGTGCCACCAGTGACCCCGGGGGCTCTATCACAGATACGCAGTATTTT. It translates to CATSDPGGSITDTQYF.

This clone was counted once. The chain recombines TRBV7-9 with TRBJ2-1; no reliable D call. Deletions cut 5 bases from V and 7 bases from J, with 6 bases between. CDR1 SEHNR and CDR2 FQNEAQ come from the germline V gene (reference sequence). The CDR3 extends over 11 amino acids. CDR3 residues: CASSPENEQFF. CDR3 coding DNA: TGTGCCAGCAGCCCCGAGAATGAGCAGTTCTTC.

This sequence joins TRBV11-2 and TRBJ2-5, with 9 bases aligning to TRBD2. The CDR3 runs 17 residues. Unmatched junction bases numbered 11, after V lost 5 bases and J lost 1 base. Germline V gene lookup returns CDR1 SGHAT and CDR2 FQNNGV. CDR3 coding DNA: TGTGCCAGCAGCCCTCAAGCGGGAGGCGCACCCCAAGAGACCCAGTACTTC. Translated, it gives CASSPQAGGAPQETQYF.